This T cell receptor beta chain was retrieved from a study of cytomegalovirus exposure and HLA in healthy donors. Study-level background: An early release of data contained roughly 90 million unique TCRs, which came from HLA-typed donors.

General observations from the study: Reports indicate that TCR beta sequences accurately predicted the HLA-A and HLA-B alleles of most subjects. Later analysis showed TCR association rates varying by HLA locus, highest for DRB1 and lowest for HLA-C. A later analysis associated roughly 15,000 TCR beta sequences with HLA alleles at a 0.05 false discovery rate.

In regard to this clone: The antigen is unknown.

Germline V CDR1 and CDR2: SGHTA, FQGTGA. The CDR3 is 14 residues long. V lost 4 bases to trimming and J lost 8 bases; unmatched junction nucleotides: 7. Researchers ran the PCR with 60 Vbeta and 13 Jbeta primers. TCRdb keeps only in-frame clones here, not all; method: immunoSEQ multiplex PCR. The sample holds 150,000 to 200,000 clones, nearly 80% seen once. Sequenced material: PBMCs. The chain carries TRBV7-3 and TRBJ2-1; 8 bases fit TRBD1. This sequence was found in a woman between 50 and 59 years old in good health and CMV-seropositive. CDR3 DNA: TGTGCCAGCAGCTCCTTCGGACAGGGCTATGAGCAGTTCTTC. The encoded protein is CASSSFGQGYEQFF. Supplemented by reference TRBV7-3 and TRBJ2-1, the full variable domain reads GAGVSQTPSNKVTEKGKYVELRCDPISGHTALYWYRQSLGQGPEFLIYFQGTGAADDSGLPNDRFFAVRPEGSVSTLKIQRTERGDSAVYLCASSSFGQGYEQFFGPGTRLTVL.